Detailed here is one T cell receptor (beta chain). The antigen remains unidentified. This entry is derived from a study of early T cells in non-severe SARS-CoV-2 infection. Study-level points and caveats: Lookups in VDJdb leaned toward anti-spike CD8 responses and missed private and CD4 specificities.

V lost 6 bases to trimming and J lost 14 bases; unmatched junction nucleotides: 16. Germline loops: CDR1 SNHLY, CDR2 FYNNEI. The CDR3 runs to 15 residues. Separate cDNA molecules each had unique molecular identifiers attached to them. Each CDR3 protein gets one entry after TCRdb re-called the 5' RACE reads with MiXCR. The table shows fewer than 110,000 distinct CDR3 sequences, with approximately 10% occurring only once. V usage is TRBV2 and J usage is TRBJ1-6; 7 bases line up with TRBD1. The sequence came from an adult who was a healthcare worker with PCR-confirmed SARS-CoV-2 infection or an uninfected control (not recorded which). Material: whole blood. CDR3 residues: CASRAPTPTGESLHF. The DNA for the CDR3 is TGTGCCAGCAGGGCCCCGACACCTACAGGGGAGTCCCTCCACTTT.